Each of the 27 T cell receptor beta chains below was sequenced from the same sample in a study of T cells of healthy individuals. TCRdb used MiXCR to reprocess the 5' RACE reads, holding one entry per CDR3 protein. The repertoire consists of around 100,000 distinct CDR3 sequences, with 17% occurring once and the leading ten covering more than 5.5%. The receptors shown here come from a human donor in good health.

The rearrangement links TRBV6-2 or TRBV6-3 to TRBJ2-5, with D possibly TRBD2 on 5 matching bases. Trimming took 2 bases from V and 4 from J, leaving 11 bases between them. Germline V gene lookup returns CDR1 MNHEY and CDR2 SVGEGT. This CDR3 is 14 amino acids long. The CDR3 nucleotides are TGTGCCAGCAGTTACCCCGGGGTGGGAGAGACCCAGTACTTC. Translating it yields CASSYPGVGETQYF.

This clonotype was counted only a few times. Here the CDR3 DNA reads TGTGCCAGCAGTCGGGAGGGCCTAGCCAAAAACATTCAGTACTTC. Protein product: CASSREGLAKNIQYF. V gene TRBV6-2 or TRBV6-3 combines with J gene TRBJ2-4, with 8 bases aligning to TRBD2. With V trimmed by 5 bases and J by 0 bases, 3 bases remained unmatched. The CDR3 has 15 residues. Germline lookup yields CDR1 MNHEY and CDR2 SVGEGT.

The gene calls are TRBV7-2 and TRBJ1-2; D is unresolved. The CDR3 has 16 residues. Germline V gene lookup returns CDR1 SGHTA and CDR2 FQGNSA. Trimming took 2 bases from V and 3 from J, leaving 16 bases between them. As DNA, the CDR3 is TGTGCCAGCAGCTTAATCAGCGGCAGTAGTCACTATGGCTACACCTTC. It translates to CASSLISGSSHYGYTF.

The chain combines TRBV4-2 with TRBJ2-2; TRBD1 matches 8 bases. This CDR3 has 16 residues. Germline CDR1 and CDR2: LGHNA and YNFKEQ. V shed 6 bases, J shed 2 bases, and the junction held 8 bases outside the gene matches. The CDR3 region has the DNA TGTGCCAGCAGACCGACAGGGGAAGATAACACCGGGGAGCTGTTTTTT. Residues: CASRPTGEDNTGELFF.

This clonotype turned up a few times. The rearrangement links TRBV6-5 to TRBJ1-3; D remains ambiguous. Germline V gene sequence: CDR1 MNHEY, CDR2 SVGAGI. This CDR3 comprises 16 residues. The V end was cut by 6 bases, the J end by 4 bases, with 19 bases between. The CDR3 reads CASSPRLTFSGNTIYF. As DNA, the CDR3 is TGTGCCAGCAGCCCGAGACTGACTTTCTCCGGAAACACCATATATTTT.

This clonotype was counted between two and nine times. The chain is built from TRBV6-2 or TRBV6-3 and TRBJ2-1, with D unresolved. CDR3 length: 14 residues. Germline V lookup: CDR1 MNHEY, CDR2 SVGEGT. Trimming left V 4 bases short and J 1 base short, with 8 bases between. CDR3 sequence (DNA): TGTGCCAGCAGTTTTCCGCGGTCCTACAATGAGCAGTTCTTC. It is translated as CASSFPRSYNEQFF.

This sequence joins TRBV7-2 and TRBJ1-3; possible D gene TRBD1, 5 bases. The germline V and J ends were trimmed by 5 bases and 0 bases, with 17 bases remaining between them. The germline gives CDR1 SGHTA, CDR2 FQGNSA. CDR3 length: 17 residues. The CDR3 loop reads CASSRPPGPSSGNTIYF. CDR3 DNA sequence: TGTGCCAGCAGCCGTCCTCCGGGACCGAGCTCTGGAAACACCATATATTTT.

This clonotype was recorded a few times. The chain employs TRBV28 and TRBJ1-5; 10 positions match TRBD1. Trimming took 3 bases from V and 11 from J; bases not matched to a gene: 10. This CDR3 region has 15 residues. Germline CDR1 and CDR2: MDHEN and SYDVKM. The CDR3 region has the DNA TGTGCCAGCAGTTTGGGACAGGGGCTGGCTCGGGCCCAGCATTTT. This sequence encodes CASSLGQGLARAQHF.

The rearrangement uses TRBV12-3 or TRBV12-4 and TRBJ1-2; D gene ambiguous. This CDR3 comprises 12 residues. The germline V and J ends were trimmed by 5 bases and 8 bases, with 12 bases remaining between them. The CDR3 reads CASSNSGYGYTF. The CDR3 region has the DNA TGTGCCAGCAGTAACTCAGGTTACGGCTACACCTTC.

This clonotype showed up many times. The rearrangement links TRBV6-5 to TRBJ1-3, with D unclear. The CDR3 contains 13 residues. With 5 bases removed from V and 4 bases from J, the gap between germline ends came to 9 bases. The germline gives CDR1 MNHEY, CDR2 SVGAGI. The CDR3 protein is CASSGAWGNTIYF. Here the CDR3 DNA reads TGTGCCAGCAGTGGCGCATGGGGAAACACCATATATTTT.

This clonotype appeared many times. The rearrangement uses TRBV18 and TRBJ1-1; 7 bases fit TRBD1. The germline gives CDR1 KGHSH, CDR2 LQKENI. The CDR3 has 15 amino acids. Trimming cost V 2 bases and J 0 bases; bases outside gene matches: 3. In nucleotides, the CDR3 is TGTGCCAGCTCACCAACAGGGGACGTGAACACTGAAGCTTTCTTT. Protein: CASSPTGDVNTEAFF.

This clonotype has more than one count but fewer than ten. This chain uses TRBV7-3 with TRBJ2-1, with D possibly being TRBD2 (6 bases). With 2 bases removed from V and 13 bases from J, the gap between germline ends came to 15 bases. Germline values: CDR1 SGHTA, CDR2 FQGTGA. This CDR3 comprises 13 residues. CDR3 nucleotide sequence: TGTGCCAGCAGCTTATACGGCCAGGAGGGACAGTTCTTC. Its translation is CASSLYGQEGQFF.

The sample holds many counts of this clonotype. The chain recombines TRBV5-6 with TRBJ2-6, with D unresolved. Germline V lookup: CDR1 SGHDT, CDR2 YYEEEE. The CDR3 has 14 amino acids. The ends were cut back, 5 bases at V and 2 bases at J, with 8 bases in the middle. The CDR3 DNA sequence: TGTGCCAGCAGGTTCTCTGCTGGGGCCAACGTCCTGACTTTC. Translated, it gives CASRFSAGANVLTF.

This clonotype has ten or more counts. The chain employs TRBV20-1 and TRBJ1-5; 7 nucleotides match TRBD1. V trimming: 7 bases; J trimming: 3 bases; junction bases outside the gene matches: 6. The CDR3 is 13 amino acids. The V gene's germline CDR1 is DFQATT and CDR2 SNEGSKA (reference sequence). In nucleotides, the CDR3 is TGCAGTGGCAGACAGGGAGACAATCAGCCCCAGCATTTT. It codes for CSGRQGDNQPQHF.

The V gene is TRBV20-1, the J gene TRBJ2-7; D not resolved. The CDR3 covers 12 residues. V was shortened by 0 bases and J by 4 bases, with 7 bases between the two germline ends. Germline CDR1 reads DFQATT; CDR2 reads SNEGSKA (reference sequence). The CDR3 DNA sequence: TGCAGTGCTAGAGATCCGAGGTACGAGCAGTACTTC. It is translated as CSARDPRYEQYF.

In this sample, this clonotype turned up many times. V is TRBV18 and J is TRBJ2-1; D assignment may be TRBD1 or TRBD2 (5 bases each). Trimming pared 6 bases from V and 7 bases from J, leaving 19 bases between. From germline, CDR1 is KGHSH and CDR2 LQKENI. The CDR3 has 15 amino acids. CDR3 loop: CASSPGAGEWNEQFF. In DNA, the CDR3 is TGTGCCAGCTCCCCCGGGGCCGGGGAATGGAATGAGCAGTTCTTC.

This clonotype was counted a few times. The CDR3 bases are TGTGCCAGCGGAAGTAGCGGGAGGATAGAGACCCAGTACTTC. The encoded protein is CASGSSGRIETQYF. The chain uses TRBV9 and TRBJ2-5; 10 nucleotides align to TRBD2. The CDR3 has 14 amino acids. Germline V lookup: CDR1 SGDLS, CDR2 YYNGEE. V was pared by 7 bases and J by 4 bases, with 7 bases of the junction left unmatched.

There are a few counts of this clonotype. The V call is TRBV15, the J call TRBJ2-5; D gene unclear. V was cut by 1 base and J by 0 bases, with 12 bases left in between. The CDR3 is 16 residues long. Germline V gene sequence: CDR1 LNHNV, CDR2 YYDKDF (reference sequence). The CDR3 loop reads CATSRGWQEYQETQYF. The DNA for the CDR3 is TGTGCCACCAGCAGAGGTTGGCAGGAGTACCAAGAGACCCAGTACTTC.

This clonotype was observed at least ten times. The chain is built from TRBV6-6 and TRBJ2-2; weak D call: TRBD2 (7 bases). Germline CDR1 MNHNY, CDR2 SVGAGI (reference sequence). V lost 5 bases and J 3 bases, leaving 13 bases between the germline ends. CDR3 length equals 15 residues. The DNA for the CDR3 is TGTGCCAGCAGTCTTTTAGGGGGGGACACCGGGGAGCTGTTTTTT. This encodes CASSLLGGDTGELFF.

This clonotype has at least ten counts. The V gene is TRBV28, the J gene TRBJ2-1; D is undetermined. Germline CDR1 and CDR2: MDHEN and SYDVKM. The CDR3 runs 15 residues. Trimming took off 1 base at V and 3 bases at J, with 10 bases between the two ends. The CDR3 nucleotides read TGTGCCAGCAGTTTATACGGCCTGGACTACAATGAGCAGTTCTTC. Its translation is CASSLYGLDYNEQFF.

The chain has TRBV18 and TRBJ2-5; 7 bases align to TRBD2. Germline V gene sequence: CDR1 KGHSH, CDR2 LQKENI. The CDR3 is made up of 13 amino acids. V trimming: 5 bases; J trimming: 5 bases; junction bases outside the gene matches: 5. Here the CDR3 DNA reads TGTGCCAGCTCAAGGGGAGGGGCCGAGACCCAGTACTTC. This encodes CASSRGGAETQYF.

This clonotype was counted between two and nine times. The chain uses TRBV28 and TRBJ1-4, with 7 bases fitting TRBD1. The CDR3 has 12 amino acids. V shed 8 bases and J 8 bases; nucleotides not matched to a gene: 5. Germline V CDR1 and CDR2: MDHEN, SYDVKM. CDR3 bases: TGTGCCAGCTGCCAGGGGGAAGAAAAACTGTTTTTT. Translation gives CASCQGEEKLFF.

The rearrangement links TRBV2 to TRBJ2-1, with D maybe TRBD1 (5 bases). The germline V and J ends were trimmed by 6 bases and 4 bases, with 7 bases remaining between them. This CDR3 has 12 residues. CDR1 SNHLY and CDR2 FYNNEI come from the germline V gene. The CDR3 sequence is CASRTEYNEQFF. The CDR3 DNA follows: TGTGCCAGCAGGACAGAATACAATGAGCAGTTCTTC.

The V call is TRBV11-2, the J call TRBJ2-7; 7 bases map to TRBD2. The CDR3 extends over 16 amino acids. Trimming took 5 bases from V and 0 from J; bases not matched to a gene: 10. The V gene's germline CDR1 is SGHAT and CDR2 FQNNGV. CDR3 loop: CASSRRLREGSYEQYF. DNA of the CDR3: TGTGCCAGCAGCCGGAGGCTCAGGGAGGGCTCCTACGAGCAGTACTTC. Using reference TRBV11-2 and TRBJ2-7 for the parts outside the CDR3, the full variable domain is EAGVAQSPRYKIIEKRQSVAFWCNPISGHATLYWYQQILGQGPKLLIQFQNNGVVDDSQLPKDRFSAERLKGVDSTLKIQPAKLEDSAVYLCASSRRLREGSYEQYFGPGTRLTVT.

This clonotype has a handful of counts. The chain is built from TRBV7-9 and TRBJ2-5; TRBD2 aligns across 8 bases. The junction had 15 bases not matched to a gene; V was cut back by 2 bases and J by 7 bases. Looked up from germline, CDR1 is SEHNR and CDR2 is FQNEAQ (reference sequence). CDR3 length equals 17 residues. The CDR3 loop is CASSLIKGLVGAVTQYF. CDR3 nucleotide sequence: TGTGCCAGCAGCTTAATCAAGGGACTAGTAGGGGCTGTGACCCAGTACTTC.

This clonotype was observed a few times. This chain uses TRBV11-2 with TRBJ2-4; a possible D gene is TRBD2 (5 bases). Germline lookup yields CDR1 SGHAT and CDR2 FQNNGV. This CDR3 comprises 15 residues. The V end lost 5 bases, the J end lost 4 bases, and 15 bases lay between the germline ends. The CDR3 is CASSPPGVLKNIQYF. The DNA of the CDR3 is TGTGCCAGCAGCCCCCCCGGGGTTCTTAAAAACATTCAGTACTTC. Full variable domain (remainder filled in from reference TRBV11-2 and TRBJ2-4): EAGVAQSPRYKIIEKRQSVAFWCNPISGHATLYWYQQILGQGPKLLIQFQNNGVVDDSQLPKDRFSAERLKGVDSTLKIQPAKLEDSAVYLCASSPPGVLKNIQYFGAGTRLSVL.

CDR3 sequence: CSVPLTSANKNIQYF. The CDR3 nucleotides are TGCAGCGTACCTCTGACTAGCGCAAACAAAAACATTCAGTACTTC. The chain employs TRBV29-1 and TRBJ2-4; 8 nucleotides agree with TRBD2. This CDR3 region has 15 residues. Germline V CDR1 and CDR2: SQVTM, ANQGSEA. Germline trimming cut 6 bases from V and 3 bases from J; bases unmatched to any gene: 10.